This is a list of T cell receptor beta chains from one sample in a study of blood T cell repertoires in COVID-19. Here immunoSEQ multiplex PCR was the method, and the copy in TCRdb shows in-frame clones only, minus some. The table lists 47,000 or so clones, 81% of them singletons. The sequenced sample was peripheral blood. The origin of the receptors is an elderly woman with COVID-19, enrolled during active disease. Both conserved end residues are part of each CDR3. The order of the fields is V gene, J gene, D gene, clone size, CDR3 protein, CDR3 DNA. A D gene is named only where the DNA matches it firmly. Only some rows state a clone size, as once, few, many or a class for expanded clones.

v_call: TRBV6-4
j_call: TRBJ2-3
d_call: .
clone_size: .
cdr3_aa: CASSAGNTQYF
cdr3_nt: TGTGCCAGCAGCGCAGGGAATACGCAGTATTTT

v_call: TRBV6-1
j_call: TRBJ1-5
d_call: .
clone_size: .
cdr3_aa: CASSEKRSRGGGQPQHF
cdr3_nt: TGTGCCAGCAGTGAAAAGAGGTCGAGGGGGGGAGGTCAGCCCCAGCATTTT

v_call: TRBV7-2
j_call: TRBJ2-1
d_call: TRBD2
clone_size: .
cdr3_aa: CASRAQSGTAYNEQFF
cdr3_nt: TGTGCCAGCAGGGCCCAGAGCGGGACGGCTTACAATGAGCAGTTCTTC

v_call: TRBV25-1
j_call: TRBJ2-7
d_call: TRBD2
clone_size: .
cdr3_aa: CASSEVGLVGYEQYF
cdr3_nt: TGTGCCAGCAGTGAAGTGGGACTAGTTGGATACGAGCAGTACTTC

v_call: TRBV6-2/TRBV6-3
j_call: TRBJ2-2
d_call: TRBD2
clone_size: .
cdr3_aa: CASSQPGGAGELFF
cdr3_nt: TGTGCCAGCAGTCAACCCGGGGGGGCCGGGGAGCTGTTTTTT

v_call: TRBV2
j_call: TRBJ2-7
d_call: TRBD2
clone_size: .
cdr3_aa: CASSSGLAGTYEQYF
cdr3_nt: TGTGCCAGCAGCTCCGGACTAGCGGGAACCTACGAGCAGTACTTC

v_call: TRBV6-5
j_call: TRBJ2-1
d_call: .
clone_size: .
cdr3_aa: CASSYSRTTNEQFF
cdr3_nt: TGTGCCAGCAGTTACTCGAGGACTACGAATGAGCAGTTCTTC

v_call: TRBV30
j_call: TRBJ2-1
d_call: .
clone_size: once
cdr3_aa: CAWSVGARTLFYNEQFF
cdr3_nt: TGTGCCTGGAGTGTAGGGGCAAGGACCCTTTTTTACAATGAGCAGTTCTTC

v_call: TRBV24-1
j_call: TRBJ2-5
d_call: .
clone_size: .
cdr3_aa: CATSPTTAGETQYF
cdr3_nt: TGTGCCACCAGCCCGACAACGGCAGGAGAGACCCAGTACTTC

v_call: TRBV6-5
j_call: TRBJ2-7
d_call: .
clone_size: .
cdr3_aa: CASSYSIGGGEQYF
cdr3_nt: TGTGCCAGCAGTTACTCGATAGGGGGGGGCGAGCAGTACTTC

v_call: TRBV19
j_call: TRBJ2-4
d_call: TRBD2
clone_size: .
cdr3_aa: CASSIGGAGVGAKNIQYF
cdr3_nt: TGTGCCAGTAGTATAGGGGGAGCGGGAGTCGGGGCCAAAAACATTCAGTACTTC

v_call: TRBV15
j_call: TRBJ2-7
d_call: .
clone_size: .
cdr3_aa: CATSREGRVYEQYF
cdr3_nt: TGTGCCACCAGCAGAGAGGGCAGGGTCTACGAGCAGTACTTC

v_call: TRBV15
j_call: TRBJ2-1
d_call: TRBD2
clone_size: .
cdr3_aa: CATSPYKSREEDEQFF
cdr3_nt: TGTGCCACCAGCCCCTACAAATCCCGGGAGGAAGATGAGCAGTTCTTC

v_call: TRBV13
j_call: TRBJ1-1
d_call: .
clone_size: .
cdr3_aa: CASSFGLQGRYTEAFF
cdr3_nt: TGTGCCAGCAGCTTTGGTCTCCAGGGGCGGTACACTGAAGCTTTCTTT

v_call: TRBV2
j_call: TRBJ1-6
d_call: .
clone_size: many
cdr3_aa: CASSTRRESNSPLHF
cdr3_nt: TGTGCCAGCAGTACAAGACGGGAATCTAATTCACCCCTCCACTTT

v_call: TRBV11-2
j_call: TRBJ2-7
d_call: .
clone_size: .
cdr3_aa: CASSLARTSNEQYF
cdr3_nt: TGTGCCAGCAGCTTAGCTCGTACTAGTAACGAGCAGTACTTC

v_call: TRBV18
j_call: TRBJ2-7
d_call: .
clone_size: .
cdr3_aa: CASSASRVRQIYEQYF
cdr3_nt: TGTGCCAGCTCAGCCAGTCGGGTTAGACAGATCTACGAGCAGTACTTC

v_call: TRBV6-4
j_call: TRBJ1-2
d_call: .
clone_size: .
cdr3_aa: CASSVSPTDTYGYTF
cdr3_nt: TGTGCCAGCAGTGTCTCCCCGACAGACACATATGGCTACACCTTC

v_call: TRBV15
j_call: TRBJ2-2
d_call: .
clone_size: few
cdr3_aa: CATSRPTGNTGELFF
cdr3_nt: TGTGCCACCAGCAGGCCTACAGGGAACACCGGGGAGCTGTTTTTT

v_call: TRBV18
j_call: TRBJ2-2
d_call: .
clone_size: .
cdr3_aa: CASSPPAPTGELFF
cdr3_nt: TGTGCCAGCTCACCACCGGCCCCCACCGGGGAGCTGTTTTTT

v_call: TRBV27
j_call: TRBJ2-7
d_call: TRBD1
clone_size: few
cdr3_aa: CASSFLRDRDSYEQYF
cdr3_nt: TGTGCCAGCAGTTTCCTCCGGGACAGGGATTCCTACGAGCAGTACTTC

v_call: TRBV19
j_call: TRBJ2-3
d_call: .
clone_size: .
cdr3_aa: CASTDKRGRSSTQYF
cdr3_nt: TGTGCCAGTACCGACAAGCGAGGGAGGTCTTCTACGCAGTATTTT

v_call: TRBV7-3
j_call: TRBJ2-2
d_call: TRBD2
clone_size: .
cdr3_aa: CASSSYSGISTGELFF
cdr3_nt: TGTGCCAGCAGCTCGTATAGCGGGATTAGCACCGGGGAGCTGTTTTTT

v_call: TRBV7-9
j_call: TRBJ2-2
d_call: TRBD1
clone_size: .
cdr3_aa: CASSPGTGREGGELFF
cdr3_nt: TGTGCCAGCAGCCCGGGGACAGGTCGTGAGGGCGGGGAGCTGTTTTTT

v_call: TRBV19
j_call: TRBJ1-6
d_call: .
clone_size: .
cdr3_aa: CASSPGSGYRNSPLHF
cdr3_nt: TGTGCCAGTAGTCCAGGCTCAGGGTATAGGAATTCACCCCTCCACTTT

v_call: TRBV28
j_call: TRBJ2-2
d_call: TRBD2
clone_size: .
cdr3_aa: CASSSLAGFKNTGELFF
cdr3_nt: TGTGCCAGCAGTTCATTAGCGGGATTTAAGAACACCGGGGAGCTGTTTTTT

v_call: TRBV28
j_call: TRBJ1-1
d_call: TRBD1
clone_size: .
cdr3_aa: CASRAGGAFNTEAFF
cdr3_nt: TGTGCCAGCAGAGCAGGGGGCGCTTTTAACACTGAAGCTTTCTTT

v_call: TRBV5-1
j_call: TRBJ2-7
d_call: TRBD1
clone_size: .
cdr3_aa: CASSLDGTGLVDEQYF
cdr3_nt: TGCGCCAGCAGCTTGGATGGGACAGGGCTCGTCGACGAGCAGTACTTC

v_call: TRBV19
j_call: TRBJ1-5
d_call: TRBD1
clone_size: .
cdr3_aa: CASSADRERLNQPQHF
cdr3_nt: TGTGCCAGTAGTGCAGACAGGGAAAGACTCAATCAGCCCCAGCATTTT

v_call: TRBV4-1
j_call: TRBJ1-5
d_call: .
clone_size: .
cdr3_aa: CASSQVLRGDQPQHF
cdr3_nt: TGCGCCAGCAGCCAAGTACTCAGGGGTGATCAGCCCCAGCATTTT

v_call: TRBV6-2/TRBV6-3
j_call: TRBJ1-6
d_call: TRBD1
clone_size: .
cdr3_aa: CASSRPSGQGLHF
cdr3_nt: TGTGCCAGCAGTAGACCATCGGGACAGGGCCTCCACTTT

v_call: TRBV2
j_call: TRBJ1-6
d_call: TRBD1
clone_size: .
cdr3_aa: CASRQGTNSPLHF
cdr3_nt: TGTGCCAGCAGACAGGGGACTAATTCACCCCTCCACTTT

v_call: TRBV5-5
j_call: TRBJ2-3
d_call: TRBD2
clone_size: few
cdr3_aa: CASSSLPTSGRTDTQYF
cdr3_nt: TGTGCCAGCAGCTCCTTACCGACTAGCGGGAGAACAGATACGCAGTATTTT

v_call: TRBV9
j_call: TRBJ1-2
d_call: .
clone_size: once
cdr3_aa: CASSDTGGGLGYTF
cdr3_nt: TGTGCCAGCAGTGATACGGGGGGAGGGTTGGGCTACACCTTC

v_call: TRBV11-2
j_call: TRBJ2-5
d_call: .
clone_size: .
cdr3_aa: CASSLWRDQETQYF
cdr3_nt: TGTGCCAGCAGCTTATGGCGGGACCAAGAGACCCAGTACTTC

v_call: TRBV7-8
j_call: TRBJ2-1
d_call: .
clone_size: few
cdr3_aa: CASSRDTGMKNEQFF
cdr3_nt: TGTGCCAGCAGCCGAGACACCGGGATGAAGAATGAGCAGTTCTTC

v_call: TRBV27
j_call: TRBJ2-1
d_call: TRBD1
clone_size: few
cdr3_aa: CASKATRDRGLKQFF
cdr3_nt: TGTGCCAGCAAAGCTACCCGGGACAGGGGCCTTAAGCAGTTCTTC

v_call: TRBV18
j_call: TRBJ1-2
d_call: .
clone_size: few
cdr3_aa: CASSPDQGPYGYTF
cdr3_nt: TGTGCCAGCTCACCCGACCAGGGGCCCTATGGCTACACCTTC

v_call: TRBV19
j_call: TRBJ2-7
d_call: .
clone_size: .
cdr3_aa: CASSVTRGRTYEQYF
cdr3_nt: TGTGCCAGTAGTGTCACGCGGGGCCGGACCTACGAGCAGTACTTC

v_call: TRBV29-1
j_call: TRBJ1-4
d_call: TRBD1
clone_size: once
cdr3_aa: CSVEEGARKLFF
cdr3_nt: TGCAGCGTCGAGGAGGGGGCGAGAAAACTGTTTTTT

v_call: TRBV6-5
j_call: TRBJ1-3
d_call: .
clone_size: few
cdr3_aa: CASSYSGHSGNTIYF
cdr3_nt: TGTGCCAGCAGTTACTCCGGTCACTCTGGAAACACCATATATTTT

v_call: TRBV5-6
j_call: TRBJ2-5
d_call: TRBD2
clone_size: once
cdr3_aa: CASAPSGRESQYF
cdr3_nt: TGTGCCTCCGCCCCTAGCGGGAGGGAGTCCCAGTACTTC

v_call: TRBV28
j_call: TRBJ1-6
d_call: .
clone_size: .
cdr3_aa: CASRDSQGLGSPLHF
cdr3_nt: TGTGCCAGCAGAGATTCACAGGGCCTAGGCTCACCCCTCCACTTT

v_call: TRBV2
j_call: TRBJ1-6
d_call: TRBD1
clone_size: .
cdr3_aa: CASSGTGPNSPLHF
cdr3_nt: TGTGCCAGCAGTGGGACAGGGCCTAATTCACCCCTCCATTTT

v_call: TRBV7-9
j_call: TRBJ1-1
d_call: .
clone_size: .
cdr3_aa: CASSINRVSSTEAFF
cdr3_nt: TGTGCCAGCAGCATAAACAGGGTCTCTAGCACTGAAGCTTTCTTT

v_call: TRBV14
j_call: TRBJ2-7
d_call: TRBD2
clone_size: .
cdr3_aa: CASSHKEAGRPGPEQYF
cdr3_nt: TGTGCCAGCAGCCACAAAGAAGCGGGACGGCCGGGACCCGAGCAGTACTTC

v_call: TRBV10-3
j_call: TRBJ2-7
d_call: TRBD1
clone_size: .
cdr3_aa: CAISDSGQGAYEQYF
cdr3_nt: TGTGCCATCAGCGACTCTGGACAGGGGGCGTACGAGCAGTACTTC

v_call: TRBV29-1
j_call: TRBJ2-7
d_call: TRBD1
clone_size: .
cdr3_aa: CSATTGTGGNEQYF
cdr3_nt: TGCAGCGCTACAACCGGGACAGGGGGTAACGAGCAGTACTTC

v_call: TRBV7-9
j_call: TRBJ1-2
d_call: .
clone_size: once
cdr3_aa: CASRTGNQDYGYTF
cdr3_nt: TGTGCCAGCAGAACAGGGAATCAGGACTATGGCTACACCTTC

v_call: TRBV6-1
j_call: TRBJ1-2
d_call: .
clone_size: .
cdr3_aa: CASSEVVKGLGGYTF
cdr3_nt: TGTGCCAGCAGTGAAGTGGTTAAGGGACTCGGAGGCTACACCTTC

v_call: TRBV5-1
j_call: TRBJ2-5
d_call: .
clone_size: few
cdr3_aa: CASSPRDMVETQYF
cdr3_nt: TGCGCCAGCAGCCCACGGGACATGGTGGAGACCCAGTACTTC

v_call: TRBV15
j_call: TRBJ1-1
d_call: TRBD1
clone_size: .
cdr3_aa: CATSRYQGTGENTEAFF
cdr3_nt: TGTGCCACCAGCAGATACCAGGGAACAGGGGAGAACACTGAAGCTTTCTTT

v_call: TRBV30
j_call: TRBJ1-2
d_call: .
clone_size: .
cdr3_aa: CAWSVAGGSYGYTF
cdr3_nt: TGTGCCTGGAGTGTGGCGGGGGGCAGTTATGGCTACACCTTC

v_call: TRBV9
j_call: TRBJ2-1
d_call: .
clone_size: once
cdr3_aa: CASSAWDSSNEQFF
cdr3_nt: TGTGCCAGCAGCGCTTGGGACTCCAGCAATGAGCAGTTCTTC

v_call: TRBV27
j_call: TRBJ2-3
d_call: .
clone_size: .
cdr3_aa: CASSLSGVWTDTQYF
cdr3_nt: TGTGCCAGCAGTTTGTCGGGAGTGTGGACAGATACGCAGTATTTT

v_call: TRBV11-2
j_call: TRBJ2-3
d_call: .
clone_size: .
cdr3_aa: CASSAGWGELTDTQYF
cdr3_nt: TGTGCCAGCAGCGCCGGGTGGGGGGAGCTCACAGATACGCAGTATTTT

v_call: TRBV19
j_call: TRBJ1-4
d_call: .
clone_size: .
cdr3_aa: CASSIFGDNEKLFF
cdr3_nt: TGTGCCAGTAGTATCTTCGGAGATAATGAAAAACTGTTTTTT

v_call: TRBV4-1
j_call: TRBJ2-5
d_call: TRBD2
clone_size: .
cdr3_aa: CASSQIPGLAEETQYF
cdr3_nt: TGCGCCAGCAGCCAAATCCCGGGACTAGCAGAGGAGACCCAGTACTTC

v_call: TRBV18
j_call: TRBJ1-5
d_call: .
clone_size: .
cdr3_aa: CASSPPGDYSNQPQHF
cdr3_nt: TGTGCCAGCTCACCACCGGGGGACTATAGCAATCAGCCCCAGCATTTT